A selection of T cell receptor beta chains follows, all from one sample in a study of T cell responses to AZD1222 COVID-19 vaccine. This table comes from immunoSEQ multiplex PCR, and its TCRdb copy is limited to in-frame clones, with some not included. The sample has about 120,000 clones, more than 85% seen once. The sequenced sample was peripheral blood, obtained on day 0 of AZD1222 vaccination. The receptor set was obtained from an adult in good health. CDR3s include the opening cysteine and the closing phenylalanine or tryptophan. Each record gives: D gene, J gene, CDR3 length, V gene, clone size, CDR3 protein, CDR3 DNA. A D gene is named only where the DNA matches it firmly. Clone size is shown for a subset of rows, as once, few, many or a class of expanded clone.

D: -; J: TRBJ2-1; length: 12; V: TRBV18; size: -; CDR3: CASSRSTEGQFF; DNA: TGTGCCAGCTCACGATCGACTGAGGGGCAGTTCTTC
D: -; J: TRBJ1-1; length: 10; V: TRBV20-1; size: once; CDR3: CSARTREAFF; DNA: TGCAGTGCCCGGACTCGGGAAGCTTTCTTT
D: TRBD1; J: TRBJ1-2; length: 14; V: TRBV29-1; size: once; CDR3: CSVEDSTGPYGYTF; DNA: TGCAGCGTTGAAGATTCGACAGGGCCGTATGGCTACACCTTC
D: TRBD2; J: TRBJ2-5; length: 16; V: TRBV6-2/TRBV6-3; size: -; CDR3: CASSRTSGDTGETQYF; DNA: TGTGCCAGCAGTCGGACTAGCGGGGACACGGGGGAGACCCAGTACTTC
D: TRBD1; J: TRBJ1-2; length: 14; V: TRBV7-3; size: -; CDR3: CASSTGTANYGYTF; DNA: TGTGCCAGCAGCACTGGGACAGCTAACTATGGCTACACCTTC
D: TRBD1; J: TRBJ2-7; length: 16; V: TRBV30; size: -; CDR3: CAWRTQGGGQGSEQYF; DNA: TGTGCCTGGAGGACACAAGGGGGGGGACAGGGAAGCGAGCAGTACTTC
D: -; J: TRBJ2-2; length: 14; V: TRBV18; size: -; CDR3: CASSPLEVAGELFF; DNA: TGTGCCAGCTCACCGCTTGAGGTGGCCGGGGAGCTGTTTTTT
D: TRBD2; J: TRBJ2-1; length: 19; V: TRBV24-1; size: -; CDR3: CATSDPKGVAGNPYNEQFF; DNA: TGTGCCACCAGTGACCCCAAAGGGGTAGCGGGCAACCCTTACAATGAGCAGTTCTTC
D: -; J: TRBJ1-3; length: 17; V: TRBV19; size: -; CDR3: CASSIDAGAASGNTIYF; DNA: TGTGCCAGTAGTATCGATGCGGGGGCAGCCTCTGGAAACACCATATATTTT
D: -; J: TRBJ2-1; length: 16; V: TRBV5-1; size: -; CDR3: CASSLTRDFSYNEQFF; DNA: TGCGCCAGCAGCTTGACCCGGGACTTCTCCTACAATGAGCAGTTCTTC
D: -; J: TRBJ2-2; length: 16; V: TRBV19; size: -; CDR3: CASMAGNPRGTGELFF; DNA: TGTGCCAGTATGGCGGGGAACCCTCGGGGCACCGGGGAGCTGTTTTTT
D: -; J: TRBJ1-6; length: 15; V: TRBV5-1; size: -; CDR3: CASSFGGMDNSPLHF; DNA: TGCGCCAGCAGCTTTGGGGGAATGGATAATTCACCCCTCCACTTT
D: TRBD1; J: TRBJ2-1; length: 15; V: TRBV5-8; size: -; CDR3: CASSFGQGALGEQFF; DNA: TGTGCCAGCAGCTTTGGACAGGGGGCGCTGGGTGAGCAGTTCTTC
D: -; J: TRBJ1-1; length: 15; V: TRBV19; size: -; CDR3: CASSIDGGAETEAFF; DNA: TGTGCCAGTAGTATAGACGGGGGGGCTGAGACTGAAGCTTTCTTT
D: TRBD2; J: TRBJ2-7; length: 12; V: TRBV6-5; size: -; CDR3: CASSYHGGEQYF; DNA: TGTGCCAGCAGTTACCACGGGGGGGAGCAGTACTTC
D: -; J: TRBJ1-3; length: 12; V: TRBV11-2; size: -; CDR3: CASSPGGNTIYF; DNA: TGTGCCAGCAGCCCAGGTGGAAACACCATATATTTT
D: -; J: TRBJ1-1; length: 14; V: TRBV2; size: -; CDR3: CASRDGRTNTEAFF; DNA: TGTGCCAGCAGGGACGGACGGACGAACACTGAAGCTTTCTTT
D: TRBD1; J: TRBJ2-7; length: 13; V: TRBV18; size: -; CDR3: CASSPGQGAEQYF; DNA: TGTGCCAGCTCACCGGGACAGGGCGCCGAGCAGTACTTC
D: -; J: TRBJ1-5; length: 13; V: TRBV19; size: -; CDR3: CASSIDPAGNQHF; DNA: TGTGCCAGTAGTATAGATCCGGCAGGAAACCAGCATTTT
D: -; J: TRBJ1-2; length: 14; V: TRBV11-2; size: -; CDR3: CASSSSRGGSGYTF; DNA: TGTGCCAGCAGCTCATCCCGGGGGGGTAGTGGCTACACCTTC
D: -; J: TRBJ1-5; length: 16; V: TRBV30; size: -; CDR3: CAWSVPGREGVQPQHF; DNA: TGTGCCTGGAGTGTACCGGGCAGGGAGGGGGTCCAGCCCCAGCATTTT
D: TRBD1; J: TRBJ2-2; length: 15; V: TRBV19; size: -; CDR3: CASNPDRAVTGELFF; DNA: TGTGCCAGTAACCCGGACAGGGCGGTCACCGGGGAGCTGTTTTTT
D: -; J: TRBJ2-1; length: 13; V: TRBV2; size: -; CDR3: CASNRAAYNEQFF; DNA: TGTGCCAGCAATCGAGCGGCCTACAATGAGCAGTTCTTC
D: -; J: TRBJ1-2; length: 13; V: TRBV12-3/TRBV12-4; size: -; CDR3: CASSFDRNYGYTF; DNA: TGTGCCAGCAGTTTTGACAGAAACTATGGCTACACCTTC
D: -; J: TRBJ2-1; length: 14; V: TRBV29-1; size: -; CDR3: CSVPGQFSYNEQFF; DNA: TGCAGCGTACCCGGACAGTTCTCCTACAATGAGCAGTTCTTC
D: -; J: TRBJ1-5; length: 10; V: TRBV28; size: few; CDR3: CASGFEPQHF; DNA: TGTGCCAGCGGATTCGAGCCCCAGCATTTT
D: -; J: TRBJ1-5; length: 15; V: TRBV19; size: -; CDR3: CASSSPLTSITPQHF; DNA: TGTGCCAGTAGTAGCCCCCTGACCAGTATTACGCCCCAGCATTTT
D: -; J: TRBJ1-5; length: 15; V: TRBV7-2; size: -; CDR3: CASSAGLVGNQPQHF; DNA: TGTGCCAGCAGCGCGGGGCTGGTTGGCAATCAGCCCCAGCATTTT
D: TRBD1; J: TRBJ1-4; length: 14; V: TRBV19; size: -; CDR3: CASSRDSNNEKLFF; DNA: TGTGCCAGTAGTCGGGACAGCAATAATGAAAAACTGTTTTTT
D: -; J: TRBJ2-7; length: 14; V: TRBV3-1/TRBV3-2; size: -; CDR3: CASSPRGTRTEQYF; DNA: TGTGCCAGCAGCCCCCGCGGCACCCGCACCGAGCAGTACTTC
D: -; J: TRBJ1-1; length: 12; V: TRBV29-1; size: -; CDR3: CSVDGGDTEAFF; DNA: TGCAGCGTTGATGGGGGGGACACTGAAGCTTTCTTT
D: -; J: TRBJ1-5; length: 17; V: TRBV27; size: -; CDR3: CASSQSTRDYSNQPQHF; DNA: TGTGCCAGCAGTCAGTCGACCAGGGACTATAGCAATCAGCCCCAGCATTTT
D: -; J: TRBJ1-5; length: 15; V: TRBV9; size: -; CDR3: CASSVGDGSNQPQHF; DNA: TGTGCCAGCAGCGTAGGGGACGGTAGCAATCAGCCCCAGCATTTT
D: -; J: TRBJ1-6; length: 15; V: TRBV5-1; size: -; CDR3: CASSLKGPYNSPLHF; DNA: TGCGCCAGCAGCTTGAAAGGGCCCTATAATTCACCCCTCCACTTT
D: -; J: TRBJ1-1; length: 16; V: TRBV11-2; size: few; CDR3: CASSPGAVRGTTEAFF; DNA: TGTGCCAGCAGTCCGGGTGCAGTCAGAGGAACCACTGAAGCTTTCTTT
D: -; J: TRBJ1-3; length: 16; V: TRBV2; size: -; CDR3: CASSEARVNSGNTIYF; DNA: TGTGCCAGCAGTGAGGCCAGGGTGAATTCCGGAAACACCATATATTTT
D: TRBD1; J: TRBJ2-2; length: 14; V: TRBV5-1; size: few; CDR3: CASSSTGDAGELFF; DNA: TGCGCCAGCAGCAGTACAGGGGACGCCGGGGAGCTGTTTTTT
D: TRBD1; J: TRBJ1-5; length: 19; V: TRBV9; size: -; CDR3: CASSPWDRGDQYSNQPQHF; DNA: TGTGCCAGCAGCCCATGGGACAGGGGAGACCAATATAGCAATCAGCCCCAGCATTTT
D: -; J: TRBJ1-2; length: 14; V: TRBV3-1/TRBV3-2; size: -; CDR3: CASSQGGYPPGYTF; DNA: TGTGCCAGCAGCCAAGGTGGCTACCCCCCCGGCTACACCTTC
D: TRBD2; J: TRBJ2-5; length: 15; V: TRBV7-2; size: -; CDR3: CASSSAAGEEETQYF; DNA: TGTGCCAGCAGCTCAGCGGCGGGAGAAGAAGAGACCCAGTACTTC
D: TRBD1; J: TRBJ1-2; length: 15; V: TRBV18; size: -; CDR3: CASSQDRDSLYGYTF; DNA: TGTGCCAGCTCACAGGACAGGGACAGCCTTTATGGCTACACCTTC
D: -; J: TRBJ2-7; length: 13; V: TRBV9; size: -; CDR3: CASSPGHLYEQYF; DNA: TGTGCCAGCAGCCCGGGACACCTCTACGAGCAGTACTTC
D: TRBD1; J: TRBJ1-2; length: 15; V: TRBV6-1; size: -; CDR3: CASSEATGRDYGYTF; DNA: TGTGCCAGCAGTGAAGCGACAGGGAGGGACTATGGCTACACCTTC
D: -; J: TRBJ1-2; length: 14; V: TRBV28; size: -; CDR3: CASSLSGQNYGYTF; DNA: TGTGCCAGCAGTTTATCCGGCCAGAACTATGGCTACACCTTC
D: TRBD2; J: TRBJ2-1; length: 16; V: TRBV3-1/TRBV3-2; size: -; CDR3: CASSRQASGGGGEQFF; DNA: TGTGCCAGCAGCCGACAGGCTAGCGGGGGTGGGGGTGAGCAGTTCTTC
D: -; J: TRBJ1-4; length: 15; V: TRBV30; size: -; CDR3: CAWSEKGATNEKLFF; DNA: TGTGCCTGGAGTGAAAAGGGGGCAACTAATGAAAAACTGTTTTTT
D: -; J: TRBJ1-2; length: 14; V: TRBV5-1; size: -; CDR3: CASSLGGGSYGYTF; DNA: TGCGCCAGCAGCTTGGGTGGAGGATCTTATGGCTACACCTTC